What follows are 22 T cell receptor beta chains derived from one specimen sequenced in a study of tumor-infiltrating lymphocytes in localized non-small cell lung cancer. Only in-frame clones appear in the TCRdb table, and some are missing; sequencing was by immunoSEQ multiplex PCR. The sample has roughly 15,000 clones; approximately 80% are singletons. Specimen: uninvolved lung tissue not adjacent to the tumor. The source is a human donor with non-small cell lung cancer.

The CDR3 region has the DNA TGTGCCAGCAGGGGATCGGACAGGGTTTACAATGAGCAGTTCTTC. This encodes CASRGSDRVYNEQFF. The chain combines TRBV28 with TRBJ2-1; 8 bases are a match to TRBD1. The CDR3 sequence is 15 residues long. Looked up from germline, CDR1 is MDHEN and CDR2 is SYDVKM. J gave up 4 bases and V 6 bases, and 8 bases lay outside the gene matches.

This sequence joins TRBV2 and TRBJ1-5, with 9 bases identical to TRBD1. The CDR3 sequence is 14 residues long. The germline gives CDR1 SNHLY, CDR2 FYNNEI. The ends lost 6 bases at V and 5 bases at J; junction bases unmatched: 5. The CDR3 DNA follows: TGTGCCAGCAGCTCCGGGACAGGGTATCAGCCCCAGCATTTT. This codes for CASSSGTGYQPQHF.

The chain couples TRBV29-1 to TRBJ1-5; TRBD1 might be the D (6 bases). V was pared by 5 bases and J by 3 bases, with 8 bases between. This CDR3 has 12 residues. The germline CDR1 and CDR2 sequences are SQVTM and ANQGSEA. The CDR3 loop is CSVRDNNQPQHF. The CDR3 nucleotides read TGCAGCGTTAGGGACAACAATCAGCCCCAGCATTTT.

The CDR3 protein is CASSPGTASGANVLTF. The CDR3 DNA is TGTGCCAGTAGTCCCGGGACAGCCTCTGGGGCCAACGTCCTGACTTTC. The chain carries TRBV19 and TRBJ2-6; 7 nucleotides match TRBD1. Germline assignment: CDR1 LNHDA and CDR2 SQIVND (reference sequence). This CDR3 spans 16 amino acids. Losses at the gene ends were 5 bases for V and 0 bases for J; bases not matched to a gene: 4.

This clone was detected a few times. This chain links TRBV6-5 with TRBJ2-7; D remains unclear. The ends were cut back, 3 bases at V and 2 bases at J, with 8 bases in the middle. The CDR3 has 13 amino acids. Per germline, CDR1 MNHEY and CDR2 SVGAGI. In DNA form, the CDR3 reads TGTGCCAGCAGTTATAGTGGAGCCTACGAGCAGTACTTC. Amino acid sequence: CASSYSGAYEQYF.

In its sample, this clone was seen a few times. The chain couples TRBV5-1 to TRBJ1-4; the match to TRBD1 covers 8 bases. The CDR3 loop spans 16 amino acids. Germline loops: CDR1 SGHRS, CDR2 YFSETQ. V lost 4 bases to trimming and J lost 5 bases; unmatched junction nucleotides: 10. For the CDR3, the DNA is TGCGCCAGCAGCAACGACCGGGACAGGTACAATGAAAAACTGTTTTTT. Protein: CASSNDRDRYNEKLFF. The variable domain in full, with the rest retrieved from reference TRBV5-1 and TRBJ1-4, is KAGVTQTPRYLIKTRGQQVTLSCSPISGHRSVSWYQQTPGQGLQFLFEYFSETQRNKGNFPGRFSGRQFSNSRSEMNVSTLELGDSALYLCASSNDRDRYNEKLFFGSGTQLSVL.

The rearrangement uses TRBV2 and TRBJ1-5, with D hard to call. The V gene lost 8 bases and the J gene lost 4 bases, with 12 bases spanning the gap. The CDR3 extends over 13 amino acids. Germline CDR1 reads SNHLY; CDR2 reads FYNNEI. The CDR3, as DNA: TGTGCCAGCGGTGGAGGGCGGAATCAGCCCCAGCATTTT. Protein sequence: CASGGGRNQPQHF.

V usage is TRBV19 and J usage is TRBJ2-3; 7 bases agree with TRBD2. The germline CDR1 and CDR2 sequences are LNHDA and SQIVND (reference sequence). V shed 6 bases and J 2 bases; nucleotides not matched to a gene: 8. CDR3 size: 15 residues. In DNA, the CDR3 is TGTGCCAGTAGCATTACTAGCGCCCCCACAGATACGCAGTATTTT. This codes for CASSITSAPTDTQYF.

The J gene is TRBJ2-5, the V gene TRBV11-3; TRBD2 matches 13 bases. Germline V lookup: CDR1 SGHNT, CDR2 YENEEA. The CDR3 is made up of 17 amino acids. The J segment lost 0 bases and the V segment lost 3 bases, leaving 4 bases of the junction unmatched. CDR3 DNA: TGTGCCAGCAGCTTGGGGACTAGCGGGGCCCACCAAGAGACCCAGTACTTC. Its protein is CASSLGTSGAHQETQYF.

This rearrangement joins TRBV7-6 to TRBJ2-3; TRBD2 aligns across 7 bases. The CDR3 covers 12 residues. The V segment lost 4 bases and the J segment 6 bases; nucleotides outside the gene matches: 1. Germline-derived CDR1 and CDR2 are SGHVS and FNYEAQ. Here the CDR3 reads CASSSRGDTQYF. The CDR3 DNA reads as TGTGCCAGCAGCTCGCGGGGGGATACGCAGTATTTT.

This clone was recorded only once. The chain is built from TRBV5-1 and TRBJ1-1; tentative D call: TRBD1 (6 bases). The CDR3 length is 14 residues. Looked up from germline, CDR1 is SGHRS and CDR2 is YFSETQ. The V end was cut by 2 bases, the J end by 4 bases, with 12 bases between. CDR3: CASSLQGLGTEAFF. The CDR3, as DNA: TGCGCCAGCAGCTTACAGGGATTGGGCACTGAAGCTTTCTTT.

The CDR3 nucleotides read TGTGCCAGCAGTGAAATTCCCCAGGCAGCTAACTATGGCTACACCTTC. Its protein product is CASSEIPQAANYGYTF. The chain recombines TRBV2 with TRBJ1-2; D gene unclear. This CDR3 contains 16 residues. Germline CDR1 and CDR2: SNHLY and FYNNEI. V dropped 2 bases and J dropped 0 bases, with 13 bases sitting between them.

This chain links TRBV13 with TRBJ2-7; 9 nucleotides agree with TRBD1. CDR1 and CDR2 (germline): PRHDT, FYEKMQ (reference sequence). CDR3 length: 17 residues. J lost 7 bases, V lost 4 bases, and 17 bases had no gene match. Written as DNA, the CDR3 is TGTGCCAGCAGCTACCGTCCTAGATACGACAGGGGGAAAGAGCAGTACTTC. Protein product: CASSYRPRYDRGKEQYF.

The CDR3 reads CAWSRGNSITDTQYF. The CDR3 nucleotides read TGTGCCTGGAGTCGAGGGAACAGTATCACAGATACGCAGTATTTT. This chain connects TRBV30 to TRBJ2-3; possibly TRBD2 for D (5 bases). CDR1 is GTSNPN and CDR2 is SVGIG in the germline V gene (reference sequence). This CDR3 is built from 15 residues. The germline V and J ends were trimmed by 2 bases and 2 bases, with 14 bases remaining between them. Complete variable domain (other parts from reference TRBV30 and TRBJ2-3): SQTIHQWPATLVQPVGSPLSLECTVEGTSNPNLYWYRQAAGRGLQLLFYSVGIGQISSEVPQNLSASRPQDRQFILSSKKLLLSDSGFYLCAWSRGNSITDTQYFGPGTRLTVL.

The chain joins TRBV5-1 to TRBJ1-1; D not resolved. The CDR3 spans 13 residues. Trimming shortened V by 4 bases and J by 1 base, and 8 bases separated the two germline ends. Germline CDR1 reads SGHRS; CDR2 reads YFSETQ. This CDR3 is CASSVETNTEAFF. For the CDR3, the DNA is TGCGCCAGCAGCGTTGAGACGAACACTGAAGCTTTCTTT.

The chain employs TRBV9 and TRBJ2-3; 9 positions agree with TRBD2. The CDR3 extends over 16 amino acids. The germline V gene encodes CDR1 SGDLS and CDR2 YYNGEE. Trimming at V came to 0 bases and at J to 7 bases, leaving 9 bases not matched to a gene. The CDR3 loop reads CASSVAVAGEVNTQYF. CDR3 bases: TGTGCCAGCAGCGTAGCGGTAGCGGGAGAGGTGAATACGCAGTATTTT.

The chain couples TRBV11-3 to TRBJ2-2, with TRBD2 matching over 8 bases. From germline, CDR1 is SGHNT and CDR2 YENEEA. V lost 3 bases, J lost 6 bases, and 12 bases stayed unmatched. This CDR3 has 17 amino acids. The CDR3 DNA sequence: TGTGCCAGCAGCTTGACCTCGGGGGGGACGAAATCCGGGGAGCTGTTTTTT. It yields the protein CASSLTSGGTKSGELFF.

This chain uses TRBV15 with TRBJ1-2; perhaps TRBD1 as D (5 bases). CDR1 is LNHNV and CDR2 is YYDKDF in the germline V gene (reference sequence). CDR3 size: 15 residues. V lost 4 bases and J 4 bases, leaving 16 bases between the germline ends. The CDR3 coding sequence is TGTGCCACCAGCATTCAAGGGGCTTCCATCTATGGCTACACCTTC. Encoded protein: CATSIQGASIYGYTF.

CDR3 sequence: CASSAQLANTGELFF. The CDR3 region has the DNA TGTGCCAGCAGCGCCCAACTAGCGAACACCGGGGAGCTGTTTTTT. V and J are TRBV2 and TRBJ2-2, with D possibly matching TRBD2 (5 bases). V gave up 6 bases and J gave up 0 bases, with 11 bases separating them. The CDR3 covers 15 residues. Germline CDR1 SNHLY, CDR2 FYNNEI. Full variable domain (missing parts from reference TRBV2 and TRBJ2-2): EPEVTQTPSHQVTQMGQEVILRCVPISNHLYFYWYRQILGQKVEFLVSFYNNEISEKSEIFDDQFSVERPDGSNFTLKIRSTKLEDSAMYFCASSAQLANTGELFFGEGSRLTVL.

The genes are TRBV6-5 and TRBJ2-1; D might be TRBD2 (5 bases). The V end lost 2 bases, the J end lost 2 bases, and 10 bases lay between the germline ends. CDR1 MNHEY and CDR2 SVGAGI come from the germline V gene. The CDR3 extends over 15 amino acids. The DNA for the CDR3 is TGTGCCAGCAGTTACAGAGCGGCGACCTACAATGAGCAGTTCTTC. Translating it yields CASSYRAATYNEQFF.

Only a few counts were recorded for this clone. The chain couples TRBV29-1 to TRBJ2-3; D is unresolved. Germline assignment: CDR1 SQVTM and CDR2 ANQGSEA. Deletions cut 0 bases from V and 14 bases from J, with 12 bases between. The length of the CDR3 is 11 residues. In DNA, the CDR3 is TGCAGCGTTGAAGATCAGGATCTTCGGTATTTT. Its protein product is CSVEDQDLRYF.

This rearrangement joins TRBV9 to TRBJ2-1; TRBD2 matches 12 bases. Germline values: CDR1 SGDLS, CDR2 YYNGEE. CDR3 length: 15 amino acids. V shed 4 bases, J shed 4 bases, and the junction held 3 bases outside the gene matches. The CDR3 sequence is CASSLLAGGYNEQFF. CDR3 coding DNA: TGTGCCAGCAGCCTTCTAGCGGGAGGGTACAATGAGCAGTTCTTC. The full variable domain, its missing parts supplied by reference TRBV9 and TRBJ2-1, is DSGVTQTPKHLITATGQRVTLRCSPRSGDLSVYWYQQSLDQGLQFLIQYYNGEERAKGNILERFSAQQFPDLHSELNLSSLELGDSALYFCASSLLAGGYNEQFFGPGTRLTVL.